The clone carrying this T cell receptor beta chain was counted between two and nine times. This sample was included in a study of spatial heterogeneity in lung cancer. Trimming removed 6 bases at V and 1 base at J, with 3 bases between. This CDR3 has 11 residues. CDR1 and CDR2 from the germline V gene are SQVTM and ANQGSEA. TCRdb re-called the 5' RACE reads with MiXCR, one entry per CDR3 protein. The sample lists about 82,000 distinct CDR3 sequences, around an eighth occurring once. The time point: sample taken at primary tumor resection. Whole RNA came from tumor, nontumor lung or frozen PBMC and was sequenced without being sorted.

The input for sequencing was PBMCs, taken at surgery. This clonotype originated in a male donor with early-stage non-small cell lung cancer. V is TRBV29-1 and J is TRBJ2-2, with no clear D. The CDR3 nucleotides read TGCAGCGTCCAGAACACCGGGGAGCTGTTTTTT. This encodes CSVQNTGELFF.